This T cell receptor (beta chain) was documented in a study of T-cell memory formation after mild COVID-19. Overall study results and limits: The pre-infection memory compartment contained some responding clones, suggesting cross-reactive memory joined.

TCRdb re-derived calls from the 5' RACE reads in MiXCR, one entry per CDR3 protein. Altogether about 560,000 distinct CDR3 sequences are present, 20% to 25% being singletons, with the ten largest covering about 8.2%. J lost 0 bases, V lost 6 bases, and 8 bases had no gene match. Per the germline V gene, CDR1 is KGHSH and CDR2 is LQKENI. This CDR3 has 15 amino acids. A note on this clonotype: Its antigen is not known.

The TCR sequence derives from an adult woman who had mild COVID-19 (a few samples of this study predate the infection). Cell type and time point are not known. What was sequenced was PBMCs or a T cell subset sorted from them (not recorded which). This chain links TRBV18 with TRBJ2-7; 7 bases are a match to TRBD1. CDR3 in DNA: TGTGCCAGCTCCCTTCGGACAGGCTCCTCCTACGAGCAGTACTTC. It encodes CASSLRTGSSYEQYF.